The source of this T cell receptor beta chain is a study of T cells after somatic rescue of genetic block. From germline, CDR1 is SGHRS and CDR2 YFSETQ. The CDR3 has 14 residues. J gave up 3 bases and V 2 bases, and 4 bases lay outside the gene matches. The repertoire was sequenced with immunoSEQ multiplex PCR; TCRdb's copy has only in-frame clones and lacks some. The sample carries fewer than 15,000 clones, 74% recorded once. The V call is TRBV5-1, the J call TRBJ2-7; 8 bases match TRBD1. The source material was peripheral blood mononuclear cells (PBMCs). This sequence was found in a boy younger than 18. CDR3 nucleotides: TGCGCCAGCAGCTTAGCAACAGGGGGCTACGAGCAGTACTTC. Protein sequence: CASSLATGGYEQYF.